The following is a T cell receptor beta chain sequence with its context. Its antigen is unknown. This table comes from immunoSEQ multiplex PCR, and its TCRdb copy is limited to in-frame clones, with some not included. The table lists about 1.9 million clones, 90% to 95% of them singletons, with less than 2% in the top ten. The sample originates from a study of shared clonotypes between healthy human individuals. Looking at the study overall: Per donor, three plates held CD4 naive cells, three held CD4 memory, two held CD8 naive and one held CD8 memory.

General study findings and limits: A few donors showed sharing of around 5.3% of naive CD4 clonotypes.

CD45RO-negative CD8 cells positively selected for CCR7 made up the naive population, which excluded terminally differentiated effector memory CD45RA+ cells. Everyone who donated was a Caucasian adult who lived in Nashville, Tennessee. Input material: naive CD8+ T cells from PBMCs. This receptor was taken from a man aged 18 to 35 in good health. Some clones in this sample may be carry-over from other donors' samples.

CDR3 region: CASSDGTDYNEQFF. Written as DNA, the CDR3 is TGTGCCAGCAGTGACGGGACGGACTACAATGAGCAGTTCTTC. The chain couples TRBV6-4 to TRBJ2-1; D assignment may be TRBD1 or TRBD2 (5 bases each). This CDR3 is 14 amino acids long. Germline loops: CDR1 MRHNA, CDR2 SNTAGT. With 2 bases removed from V and 3 bases from J, the gap between germline ends came to 8 bases.